This T cell receptor beta chain comes out of a study of beta chain features in type 1 diabetes. The authors took one heparinised blood draw, averaging approximately 120 mL, from each donor. Every isolated RNA sample was fully reverse transcribed, so sequencing captured expressed TCRB transcripts. Samples of naive, central memory and regulatory T cells yielded a mean of around 3.4 million reads. The repertoire was sequenced with immunoSEQ multiplex PCR; TCRdb's copy has only in-frame clones and lacks some. The table lists about 360,000 clones, 10% to 15% of them singletons. This clone was counted a few times. Sequenced sample: naive CD4+ T cells from blood. This sequence was found in a man younger than 35 in good health.

CDR3 sequence (DNA): TGTGCCAGCAGTTATTCAGGGAACAATTCACCCCTCCACTTT. It codes for CASSYSGNNSPLHF. This rearrangement joins TRBV6-6 to TRBJ1-6, with D possibly being TRBD1 (5 bases). Germline CDR1 MNHNY, CDR2 SVGAGI (reference sequence). V lost 3 bases and J 7 bases, leaving 10 bases between the germline ends. The CDR3 contains 14 residues.